The 15 T cell receptor beta chains listed next were all sequenced from one sample in a study of control samples from healthy donors and cancer patients. Some clones are missing from TCRdb's copy, which holds only in-frame ones; the method was immunoSEQ multiplex PCR. The sample consists of more than 75,000 clones, approximately 90% of them appearing once. Specimen: PBMCs. The receptors stem from a woman aged 60 to 75 with head and neck cancer.

The rearrangement joins TRBV7-3 to TRBJ2-5, with D tentatively TRBD2 (5 bases). Germline V gene sequence: CDR1 SGHTA, CDR2 FQGTGA. Trimming cost V 3 bases and J 5 bases, with 10 bases left between them. This CDR3 region has 13 residues. The CDR3: CASSFLRGETQYF. CDR3 sequence (DNA): TGTGCCAGCAGCTTTCTACGAGGGGAGACCCAGTACTTC.

The J gene is TRBJ2-7, the V gene TRBV5-5; D possibly matches TRBD1 or TRBD2 (7 bases each). Trimming stripped 4 bases from V and 0 bases from J, with 14 bases between. Germline V gene lookup returns CDR1 SGHKS and CDR2 YYEKEE (reference sequence). CDR3 length equals 15 residues. The CDR3 sequence: CASSVGGDSSYEQYF. DNA of the CDR3: TGTGCCAGCAGCGTGGGGGGGGACAGCTCCTACGAGCAGTACTTC.

The chain combines TRBV15 with TRBJ1-1; tentatively, D is TRBD1 (6 bases). The length of the CDR3 is 19 residues. Germline loops: CDR1 LNHNV, CDR2 YYDKDF (reference sequence). Trimming left V 0 bases short and J 1 base short, with 21 bases between. CDR3 bases: TGTGCCACCAGCAGAGATCATCGGGGGCGCGGGCTACCGAACACTGAAGCTTTCTTT. Protein product: CATSRDHRGRGLPNTEAFF.

This clone was observed a single time. The chain couples TRBV2 to TRBJ1-6; maybe TRBD1 (5 bases). CDR3 length equals 17 residues. The V end was cut by 2 bases, the J end by 6 bases, with 17 bases between. Germline values: CDR1 SNHLY, CDR2 FYNNEI. The CDR3 spells CASSEFRGDFANSPLHF. CDR3 coding DNA: TGTGCCAGCAGTGAATTTCGGGGGGACTTTGCTAATTCACCCCTCCACTTT.

V and J are TRBV2 and TRBJ2-1; 8 bases are a match to TRBD2. The length of the CDR3 is 15 residues. Per germline, CDR1 SNHLY and CDR2 FYNNEI. Germline trimming cut 6 bases from V and 7 bases from J; bases unmatched to any gene: 11. As DNA, the CDR3 is TGTGCCAGCAGCGAACCGGGACTAGGAGGGAATGAGCAGTTCTTC. Encoded protein: CASSEPGLGGNEQFF.

The CDR3 DNA is TGTGCCAGCAGAAGAGGGCCTTCAACTAATGAAAAACTGTTTTTT. Translating it yields CASRRGPSTNEKLFF. This chain connects TRBV6-5 to TRBJ1-4; D is ambiguous. Looked up from germline, CDR1 is MNHEY and CDR2 is SVGAGI. The CDR3 extends over 15 amino acids. V lost 6 bases, J lost 0 bases, and 11 bases lay in between.

V is TRBV5-1 and J is TRBJ2-2; the D gene is possibly TRBD1 (5 bases). Trimming removed 4 bases from V and 0 bases from J, with 10 bases in between. There are 15 residues in the CDR3. Looked up from germline, CDR1 is SGHRS and CDR2 is YFSETQ. The DNA for the CDR3 is TGCGCCAGCAGCACCGAGACAGCGAACACCGGGGAGCTGTTTTTT. Translating it yields CASSTETANTGELFF.

The chain has TRBV5-6 and TRBJ2-7; 10 nucleotides align to TRBD1. The CDR3 is 16 amino acids. Germline lookup yields CDR1 SGHDT and CDR2 YYEEEE. With 3 bases clipped from V and 2 bases from J, the junction kept 8 bases outside the gene matches. The CDR3 loop reads CASSSPGQGITYEQYF. The CDR3, as DNA: TGTGCCAGCAGCTCGCCGGGACAGGGGATCACCTACGAGCAGTACTTC.

The chain recombines TRBV5-1 with TRBJ2-7, with 12 bases aligning to TRBD1. This CDR3 region has 15 residues. Germline V gene data show CDR1 as SGHRS and CDR2 as YFSETQ. V lost 0 bases to trimming and J lost 4 bases; unmatched junction nucleotides: 2. In nucleotides, the CDR3 is TGCGCCAGCAGCTTGGGGGGACAGGGGGCTTACGAGCAGTACTTC. Protein product: CASSLGGQGAYEQYF.

The gene calls are TRBV11-3 and TRBJ2-1; D gene ambiguous. The V end was cut by 3 bases, the J end by 1 base, with 13 bases between. Per the germline V gene, CDR1 is SGHNT and CDR2 is YENEEA. The CDR3 has 16 amino acids. The DNA of the CDR3 is TGTGCCAGCAGCTTTTCTACCGGCTCGTCCTACAATGAGCAGTTCTTC. As protein: CASSFSTGSSYNEQFF. Filled out from reference TRBV11-3 and TRBJ2-1, the complete variable domain reads EAGVVQSPRYKIIEKKQPVAFWCNPISGHNTLYWYLQNLGQGPELLIRYENEEAVDDSQLPKDRFSAERLKGVDSTLKIQPAELGDSAVYLCASSFSTGSSYNEQFFGPGTRLTVL.

The rearrangement joins TRBV7-9 to TRBJ2-1; D call uncertain. Germline V gene data show CDR1 as SEHNR and CDR2 as FQNEAQ (reference sequence). The CDR3 contains 14 residues. V was shortened by 4 bases and J by 2 bases, with 9 bases between the two germline ends. The CDR3: CASSSTTAYNEQFF. Written as DNA, the CDR3 is TGTGCCAGCAGCTCCACGACGGCCTACAATGAGCAGTTCTTC.

This clone showed up just once. This sequence joins TRBV27 and TRBJ2-3, with D uncertain. The CDR3 covers 15 residues. Between the trimmed V and J ends, which lost 2 bases and 1 base, there was a span of 10 bases. Germline V lookup: CDR1 MNHEY, CDR2 SMNVEV (reference sequence). Here the CDR3 DNA reads TGTGCCAGCAGTTTACAGGTCTCTGGCACAGATACGCAGTATTTT. The encoded protein is CASSLQVSGTDTQYF.

The chain recombines TRBV29-1 with TRBJ2-5, with a tentative D call TRBD2 (7 bases). The ends were cut back, 3 bases at V and 5 bases at J, with 13 bases in the middle. The length of the CDR3 is 13 residues. Germline CDR1 is SQVTM and CDR2 is ANQGSEA. The chain's CDR3 is CSVDAGAEETQYF. The CDR3 nucleotides read TGCAGCGTTGATGCGGGGGCAGAGGAGACCCAGTACTTC. Full variable domain (remainder filled in from reference TRBV29-1 and TRBJ2-5): SAVISQKPSRDICQRGTSLTIQCQVDSQVTMMFWYRQQPGQSLTLIATANQGSEATYESGFVIDKFPISRPNLTFSTLTVSNMSPEDSSIYLCSVDAGAEETQYFGPGTRLLVL.

The chain carries TRBV11-3 and TRBJ2-3, with no clear D. Germline-derived CDR1 and CDR2 are SGHNT and YENEEA. The CDR3 sequence is 12 residues long. V lost 1 base to trimming and J lost 5 bases, with 4 bases between them. The CDR3 loop reads CASSLVEDTQYF. The CDR3 DNA sequence: TGTGCCAGCAGCTTAGTTGAAGATACGCAGTATTTT.

The V call is TRBV7-3, the J call TRBJ2-2, with 10 positions matching TRBD1. V lost 4 bases to trimming and J lost 7 bases; unmatched junction nucleotides: 9. Germline lookup yields CDR1 SGHTA and CDR2 FQGTGA. This CDR3 comprises 16 residues. In DNA form, the CDR3 reads TGTGCCAGCAGCTCCTCGACAGGGGGCGCAGTCGGGGAGCTGTTTTTT. Translating gives CASSSSTGGAVGELFF.